This T cell receptor beta chain was observed in a study of human T cells and chemical hapten exposure. Study results and caveats: There was alopecia in the donors, so their immune response may differ from that of healthy people.

Each CDR3 protein is one row after TCRdb ran MiXCR on the RACE reads. The sample lists just over 80,000 distinct CDR3 sequences; about 10% were seen once. The time point here: patch test 1, 2 weeks after DPC sensitization. The treatment denotes: therapeutic diphenylcyclopropenone sensitization with weekly scalp DPC. This clonotype was seen a handful of times. Its matching antigen is unknown. The CDR3 contains 20 residues. CDR1 and CDR2 from the germline V gene are LGHNT and FRNRAP. Unmatched junction bases numbered 20, after V lost 1 base and J lost 5 bases. This clonotype originated in a woman between 50 and 59 years old with alopecia areata. Some clones in this sample may be carry-over from other donors' samples. This specimen consisted of whole blood, obtained in connection with sensitization to the hapten diphenylcyclopropenone (DPC). This chain connects TRBV12-5 to TRBJ2-5; 9 bases are shared with TRBD2. CDR3 amino acids: CASGLGIASGTSLRRETQYF. The CDR3 DNA reads as TGTGCTAGTGGTTTGGGGATAGCCTCCGGGACTAGCCTAAGGAGGGAGACCCAGTACTTC.